This T cell receptor (beta chain) is drawn from a study of early T cells in non-severe SARS-CoV-2 infection. This clonotype was counted between two and nine times. TCRdb reprocessed the 5' RACE reads with MiXCR, giving one entry per CDR3 protein. Here the sample spans approximately 37,000 distinct CDR3 sequences, about 8% being singletons. The TCR sequence derives from an adult who was a healthcare worker with PCR-confirmed SARS-CoV-2 infection or an uninfected control (not recorded which). Sequenced here: whole blood, sampled at baseline.

CDR3: CASSIRQYTDTQYF. CDR3 DNA sequence: TGTGCCAGCAGCATCAGACAGTACACAGATACGCAGTATTTT. The chain recombines TRBV7-2 with TRBJ2-3; possibly TRBD1 for D (5 bases). The CDR3 runs 14 residues. CDR1 SGHTA and CDR2 FQGNSA come from the germline V gene. V lost 5 bases to trimming and J lost 2 bases, with 11 bases between them.